This TCR beta chain stems from a study of T cells after yellow fever vaccination. Notes on the study in general: The CD4 compartment and the CD8 compartment contained a small share of clonotypes in common.

MiXCR, run by TCRdb on the 5' RACE reads, gives a single entry per CDR3 protein. Of about 550,000 distinct CDR3 sequences in the sample, less than 20% are singletons; the top ten hold 13% to 15%. CDR3 length equals 15 residues. J gave up 2 bases and V 5 bases, and 3 bases lay outside the gene matches. This clonotype has more than one count but fewer than ten. The target antigen is unknown. The chain has TRBV12-3 or TRBV12-4 and TRBJ2-6; 7 bases match TRBD1. The receptor's source is a man aged 25 to 40 who received the YFV17D yellow fever vaccine. Sequencing was performed on PBMCs, taken 15 days after the yellow fever booster vaccination. The CDR3 here is CASSLTGTGANVLTF. CDR3 in DNA: TGTGCCAGCAGTCTGACAGGGACTGGGGCCAACGTCCTGACTTTC.